This T cell receptor beta chain originates from a study of T-cell memory formation after mild COVID-19. Findings and limits, study-wide: The appearance of some responding clones in pre-infection memory suggested that cross-reactive memory joined.

5'RACE with constant-segment primers built TCRalpha and TCRbeta cDNA libraries with UMIs. One entry per CDR3 protein, called by TCRdb with MiXCR from the 5' RACE reads. The data show 65,000 to 95,000 distinct CDR3 sequences, about 13% seen once. A word on this clonotype: What it recognizes is unknown.

Sequencing was performed on PBMCs or a T cell subset sorted from them (not recorded which). This receptor was identified in a man aged 18-30 years who had mild COVID-19 (a few samples of this study predate the infection). Cell type and time point are not known.

CDR3 DNA sequence: TGTGCCAGCAGTTTACTAGGCCCCGATGGCTACACCTTC. It codes for CASSLLGPDGYTF. The chain combines TRBV12-3 or TRBV12-4 with TRBJ1-2; D is undetermined. V shed 2 bases and J shed 6 bases, with 10 bases lying between them. This CDR3 has 13 amino acids.